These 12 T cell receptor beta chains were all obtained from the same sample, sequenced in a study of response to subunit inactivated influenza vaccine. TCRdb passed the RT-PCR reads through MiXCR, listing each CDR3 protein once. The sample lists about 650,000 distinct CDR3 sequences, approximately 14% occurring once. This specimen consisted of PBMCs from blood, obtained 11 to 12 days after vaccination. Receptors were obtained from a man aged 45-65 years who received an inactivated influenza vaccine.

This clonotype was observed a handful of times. The CDR3: CASSHPDRGNEQFF. For the CDR3, the DNA is TGTGCCAGCAGCCATCCGGACAGGGGCAATGAGCAGTTCTTC. V usage is TRBV3-1 and J usage is TRBJ2-1; TRBD1 aligns across 9 bases. Per the germline V gene, CDR1 is LGHDT and CDR2 is YNNKEL (reference sequence). This CDR3 comprises 14 residues. The junction had 3 bases not matched to a gene; V was cut back by 3 bases and J by 6 bases.

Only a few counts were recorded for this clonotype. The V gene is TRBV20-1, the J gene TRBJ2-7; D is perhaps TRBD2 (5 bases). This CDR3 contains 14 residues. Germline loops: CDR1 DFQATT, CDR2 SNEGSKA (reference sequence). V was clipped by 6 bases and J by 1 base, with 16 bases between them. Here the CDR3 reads CSATTRDSSYEQYF. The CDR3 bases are TGCAGTGCGACTACCCGGGATTCTTCCTACGAGCAGTACTTC.

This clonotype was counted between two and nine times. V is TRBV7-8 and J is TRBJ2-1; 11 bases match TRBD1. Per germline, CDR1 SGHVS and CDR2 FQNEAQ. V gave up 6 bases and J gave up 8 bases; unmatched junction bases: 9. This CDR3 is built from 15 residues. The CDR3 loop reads CASSSIGQGAYEQFF. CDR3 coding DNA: TGTGCCAGCAGTTCCATCGGACAGGGGGCCTATGAGCAGTTCTTC.

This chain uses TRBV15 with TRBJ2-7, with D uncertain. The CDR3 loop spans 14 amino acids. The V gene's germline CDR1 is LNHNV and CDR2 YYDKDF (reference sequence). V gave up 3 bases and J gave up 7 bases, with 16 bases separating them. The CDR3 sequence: CATSSPGTLGEQYF. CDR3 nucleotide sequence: TGTGCCACCAGCAGCCCGGGCACTTTGGGGGAGCAGTACTTC.

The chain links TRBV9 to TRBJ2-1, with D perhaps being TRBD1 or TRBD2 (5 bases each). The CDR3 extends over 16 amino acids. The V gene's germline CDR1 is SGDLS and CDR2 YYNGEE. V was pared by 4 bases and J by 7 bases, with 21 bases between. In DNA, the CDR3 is TGTGCCAGCAGCTCCCCGACGGGGCGTGGGTGGAATGAGCAGTTCTTC. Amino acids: CASSSPTGRGWNEQFF.

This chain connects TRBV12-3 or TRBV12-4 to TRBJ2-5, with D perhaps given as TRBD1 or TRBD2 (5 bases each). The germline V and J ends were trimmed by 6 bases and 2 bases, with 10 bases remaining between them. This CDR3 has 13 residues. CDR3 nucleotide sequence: TGTGCCAGCAGGACGGGACGGCAAGAGACCCAGTACTTC. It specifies CASRTGRQETQYF.

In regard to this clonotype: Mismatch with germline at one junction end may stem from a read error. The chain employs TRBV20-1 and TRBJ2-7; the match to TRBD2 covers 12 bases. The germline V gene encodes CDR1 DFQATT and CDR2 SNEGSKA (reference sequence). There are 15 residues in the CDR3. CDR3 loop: CGARSGLAGTYEQYF. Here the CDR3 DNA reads TGCGGTGCTAGATCCGGACTAGCGGGAACTTACGAGCAGTACTTC.

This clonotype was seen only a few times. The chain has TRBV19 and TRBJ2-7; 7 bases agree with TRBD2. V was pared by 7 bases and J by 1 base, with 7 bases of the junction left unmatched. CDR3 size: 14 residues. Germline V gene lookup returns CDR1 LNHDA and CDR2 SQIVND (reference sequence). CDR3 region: CASNDGGGSYEQYF. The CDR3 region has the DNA TGTGCCAGTAACGATGGGGGGGGTTCCTACGAGCAGTACTTC.

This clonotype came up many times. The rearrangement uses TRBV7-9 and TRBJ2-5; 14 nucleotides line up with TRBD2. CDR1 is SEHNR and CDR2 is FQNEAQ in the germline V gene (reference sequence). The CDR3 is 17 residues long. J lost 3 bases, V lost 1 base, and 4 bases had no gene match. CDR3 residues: CASSLDPGLAGEETQYF. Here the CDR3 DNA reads TGTGCCAGCAGCTTAGACCCGGGACTAGCGGGGGAAGAGACCCAGTACTTC.

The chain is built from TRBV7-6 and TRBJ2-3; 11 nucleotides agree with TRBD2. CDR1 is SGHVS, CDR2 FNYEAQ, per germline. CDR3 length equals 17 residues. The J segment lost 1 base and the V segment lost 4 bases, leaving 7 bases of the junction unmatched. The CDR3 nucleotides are TGTGCCAGCAGCTGGATGACTAGCGGGAATGGCACAGATACGCAGTATTTT. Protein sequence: CASSWMTSGNGTDTQYF.

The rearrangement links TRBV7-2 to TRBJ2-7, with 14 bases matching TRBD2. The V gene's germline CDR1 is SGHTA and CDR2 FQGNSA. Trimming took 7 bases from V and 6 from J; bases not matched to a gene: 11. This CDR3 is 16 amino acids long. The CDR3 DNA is TGTGCCAGCACCGAAACACGACTAGCGGGAGGGTCCGAGCAGTACTTC. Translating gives CASTETRLAGGSEQYF. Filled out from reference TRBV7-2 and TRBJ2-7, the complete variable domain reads GAGVSQSPSNKVTEKGKDVELRCDPISGHTALYWYRQSLGQGLEFLIYFQGNSAPDKSGLPSDRFSAERTGGSVSTLTIQRTQQEDSAVYLCASTETRLAGGSEQYFGPGTRLTVT.

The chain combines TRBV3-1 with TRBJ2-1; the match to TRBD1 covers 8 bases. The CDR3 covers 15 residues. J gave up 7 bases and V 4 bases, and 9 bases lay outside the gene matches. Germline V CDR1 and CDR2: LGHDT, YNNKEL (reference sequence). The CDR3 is CASSPAGTGTNEQFF. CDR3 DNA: TGTGCCAGCAGCCCCGCCGGGACAGGAACTAATGAGCAGTTCTTC.